A selection of T cell receptor beta chains follows, all from one sample in a study of blood T cell repertoires in COVID-19. Here immunoSEQ multiplex PCR was the method, and the copy in TCRdb shows in-frame clones only, minus some. The table shows about 98,000 clones, with 70% to 90% occurring only once. Material: peripheral blood. The receptors were gathered from a man aged 50 to 59 with active or convalescent COVID-19. CDR3s include the opening cysteine and the closing phenylalanine or tryptophan. D genes are given only for firm matches. The size entry is marked missing in some rows and otherwise reads once, few, many or a size class.

V gene	D gene	clone size	J gene	CDR3 DNA	CDR3 protein
TRBV7-9	TRBD2	-	TRBJ2-1	TGTGCCAGCAGCTTACGTAGCGGGGGGGATGAGCAGTTCTTC	CASSLRSGGDEQFF
TRBV5-1	TRBD1	-	TRBJ2-5	TGCGCCAGCAGCTTGGTAGGACAGGGAAAACAAGAGACCCAGTACTTC	CASSLVGQGKQETQYF
TRBV6-2/TRBV6-3	-	-	TRBJ2-1	TGTGCCAGCAGTTACTCACACCTGCGGGGCAATGAGCAGTTCTTC	CASSYSHLRGNEQFF
TRBV12-3/TRBV12-4	-	-	TRBJ2-3	TGTGCCAGCAGTTTAATGGCTGATACGCAGTATTTT	CASSLMADTQYF
TRBV7-9	TRBD1	-	TRBJ1-5	TGTGCCAGCAGCTTAGCCAAAGGGACAGGGATTATTCAGCCCCAGCATTTT	CASSLAKGTGIIQPQHF
TRBV30	-	-	TRBJ2-6	TGTGCCTGGAGGGGTCTAGCAAGTGGTGGGGCCAACGTCCTGACTTTC	CAWRGLASGGANVLTF
TRBV6-5	TRBD1	once	TRBJ2-3	TGTGCCAGCAGCCCGACAGGGGATGATACAGATACGCAGTATTTT	CASSPTGDDTDTQYF
TRBV6-2/TRBV6-3	TRBD2	-	TRBJ2-5	TGTGCCAGCAGTTACGATGCGGGAGCGGGGTTACAAGAGACCCAGTACTTC	CASSYDAGAGLQETQYF
TRBV3-1/TRBV3-2	-	-	TRBJ2-1	TGTGCCAGCAGCCTTGGACAGCTGAGCTCCTACAATGAGCAGTTCTTC	CASSLGQLSSYNEQFF
TRBV5-4	TRBD1	-	TRBJ2-2	TGTGCCAGCAGCATCAGGGACAGGCTCACCGGGGAGCTGTTTTTT	CASSIRDRLTGELFF
TRBV5-1	-	-	TRBJ1-4	TGCGCCAGCAGTTTGGCGGGGGCAACTAATGAAAAACTGTTTTTT	CASSLAGATNEKLFF
TRBV4-1	-	-	TRBJ1-3	TGCGCCAGCAGCCCCTATGGTGCTTCTGGAAACACCATATATTTT	CASSPYGASGNTIYF
TRBV6-5	TRBD1	-	TRBJ2-2	TGTGCCAGCAGCGACGCAACAGGGGCGGCCGGGGAGCTGTTTTTT	CASSDATGAAGELFF
TRBV9	TRBD2	-	TRBJ2-3	TGTGCCAGCAGCAAAGGGGCTAGCGGGAACACAGATACGCAGTATTTT	CASSKGASGNTDTQYF
TRBV5-1	TRBD2	once	TRBJ2-2	TGCGCCAGCAACACCGGGCGGGGGGCGCCGAACACCGGGGAGCTGTTTTTT	CASNTGRGAPNTGELFF
TRBV11-2	TRBD1	-	TRBJ1-1	TGTGCCAGCAGCTTAGACTCGGGACAGGGGAGGGAAGCTTTCTTT	CASSLDSGQGREAFF
TRBV24-1	-	-	TRBJ1-5	TGTGCCACCAGTGCTCCCGGGGGTCAGCCCCAGCATTTT	CATSAPGGQPQHF
TRBV19	TRBD1	many	TRBJ2-7	TGTGCCAGTAGCAGGACAGGGTCCTTGGAGCAGTACTTC	CASSRTGSLEQYF
TRBV11-2	-	-	TRBJ1-3	TGTGCCAGCAGCTTAGGAGTCTCCTCTGGAAACACCATATATTTT	CASSLGVSSGNTIYF
TRBV12-5	-	-	TRBJ2-2	TGTGCTAGTGGTACAGGGAACACCGGGGAGCTGTTTTTT	CASGTGNTGELFF
TRBV7-7	-	-	TRBJ2-2	TGTGCCAGCAGCTTAGGACTCGCGAACACCGGGGAGCTGTTTTTT	CASSLGLANTGELFF
TRBV3-1/TRBV3-2	-	-	TRBJ1-1	TGTGCCAGCAGCTCGGTGGCCCGGGGTTTTGGCACTGAAGCTTTCTTT	CASSSVARGFGTEAFF
TRBV28	TRBD1	-	TRBJ1-2	TGTGCCAGCAGTCCCACCGGGACAGGGTTGGGGGCTGGCTACACCTTC	CASSPTGTGLGAGYTF
TRBV5-8	TRBD2	-	TRBJ2-5	TGTGCCAGCAGATTACCCGGGACTAGCGGAGAGACCCAGTACTTC	CASRLPGTSGETQYF
TRBV2	-	-	TRBJ2-7	TGTGCCACCACGATAACCGAGTACGAGCAGTACTTC	CATTITEYEQYF
TRBV3-1/TRBV3-2	-	-	TRBJ1-1	TGTGCCAGCAGCTGGACGGACATGAACACTGAAGCTTTCTTT	CASSWTDMNTEAFF
TRBV7-2	-	-	TRBJ2-1	TGTGCCAGCAGCTCGGGGGATTACAACAATGAGCAGTTCTTC	CASSSGDYNNEQFF
TRBV19	-	-	TRBJ1-2	TGTGCCAGTAGGAACGTCGGGGTTCTGGGAGGCTACACCTTC	CASRNVGVLGGYTF
TRBV9	TRBD2	-	TRBJ2-2	TGTGCCAGCAGCGGCAGACTAGCGGGGGGGCAGGCCGGGGAGCTGTTTTTT	CASSGRLAGGQAGELFF
TRBV5-1	-	-	TRBJ1-1	TGCGCCAGCAGCTTGTTTGGGGGGAAGGACACTGAAGCTTTCTTT	CASSLFGGKDTEAFF
TRBV25-1	TRBD1	-	TRBJ1-4	TGTGCCAGCAGTGAGTTGTATGGACAGGGAGGGGAAAAACTGTTTTTT	CASSELYGQGGEKLFF
TRBV6-1	TRBD1	-	TRBJ1-4	TGTGCCAGCAGTGAAGGACAGGGGGCGGAAAAACTGTTTTTT	CASSEGQGAEKLFF
TRBV11-3	-	-	TRBJ2-3	TGTGCCAGCAGCTCCTCCGGTTGGGGCCTAAGCACAGATACGCAGTATTTT	CASSSSGWGLSTDTQYF
TRBV19	TRBD2	-	TRBJ2-1	TGTGCCAGTAGTAGATCCTCCCCTGGACTAGCGGGGGGGCCTTCCTACAATGAGCAGTTCTTC	CASSRSSPGLAGGPSYNEQFF
TRBV6-6	TRBD1	once	TRBJ2-5	TGTGCCAGCAGTTACTCGAAACAGGGGGGAGAGACCCAGTACTTC	CASSYSKQGGETQYF
TRBV27	-	-	TRBJ2-1	TGTGCCAGCAGTTTACCACAGGGTCCCTACAATGAGCAGTTCTTC	CASSLPQGPYNEQFF
TRBV24-1	TRBD2	-	TRBJ2-1	TGTGCCACCAGTGGCCCAGCGGGGAGCTCCTACAATGAGCAGTTCTTC	CATSGPAGSSYNEQFF
TRBV19	-	-	TRBJ1-4	TGTGCCAGTAGCCCCACAGGGTCCGCTAATGAAAAACTGTTTTTT	CASSPTGSANEKLFF
TRBV9	TRBD1	-	TRBJ2-2	TGTGCCAGCAGCGCCGGGGGACAGGTCAGTGGCGGGGAGCTGTTTTTT	CASSAGGQVSGGELFF
TRBV11-3	TRBD2	-	TRBJ2-3	TGTGCCAGCAGCTTACTAGCGGTCGTTGGAGATACGCAGTATTTT	CASSLLAVVGDTQYF
TRBV19	-	-	TRBJ1-1	TGTGCCAGTAGTTTGGAGGCCATGAACACTGAAGCTTTCTTT	CASSLEAMNTEAFF
TRBV18	-	-	TRBJ1-2	TGTGCCAGCTCACCGGGGGGAATGAAAACTAACTATGGCTACACCTTC	CASSPGGMKTNYGYTF
TRBV7-9	-	-	TRBJ1-1	TGTGCCAGCAGCTTAGCTTCCAGGACTGAAGCTTTCTTT	CASSLASRTEAFF
TRBV3-1/TRBV3-2	TRBD2	-	TRBJ2-5	TGTGCCAGCAGCCCTCCTCGTGGGGGAGCGGGGACCTCCGGGGCCCAGTACTTC	CASSPPRGGAGTSGAQYF
TRBV28	-	few	TRBJ1-2	TGTGCCAGCAGTTTCCTCCTGTCTTCTAACTATGGCTACACCTTC	CASSFLLSSNYGYTF